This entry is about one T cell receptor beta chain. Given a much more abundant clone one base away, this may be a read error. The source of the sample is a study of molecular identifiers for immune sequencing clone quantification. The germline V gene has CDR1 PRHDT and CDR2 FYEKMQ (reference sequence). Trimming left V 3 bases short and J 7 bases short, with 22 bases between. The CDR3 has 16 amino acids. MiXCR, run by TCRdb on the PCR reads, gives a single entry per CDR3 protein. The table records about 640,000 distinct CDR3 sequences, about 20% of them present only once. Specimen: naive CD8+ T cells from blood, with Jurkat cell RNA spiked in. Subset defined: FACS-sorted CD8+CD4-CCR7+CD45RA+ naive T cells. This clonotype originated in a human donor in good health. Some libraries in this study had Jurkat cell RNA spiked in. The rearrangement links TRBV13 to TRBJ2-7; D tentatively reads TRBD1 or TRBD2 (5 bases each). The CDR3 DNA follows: TGTGCCAGCAGCTTTCACGCTGGCAGGGCGGGCGGAGAGCAGTACTTC. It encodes CASSFHAGRAGGEQYF.